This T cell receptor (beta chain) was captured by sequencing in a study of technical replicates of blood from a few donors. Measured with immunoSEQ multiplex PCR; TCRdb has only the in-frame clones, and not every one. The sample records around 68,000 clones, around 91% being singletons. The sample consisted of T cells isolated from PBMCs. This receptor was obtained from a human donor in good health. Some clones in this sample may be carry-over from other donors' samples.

In DNA form, the CDR3 reads TGTGCCAGCTCACCTCTGGGACAGGGTGATCAGCCCCAGCATTTT. Amino acids: CASSPLGQGDQPQHF. J is TRBJ1-5 and V is TRBV18; TRBD1 agrees at 9 bases. The junction had 5 bases not matched to a gene; V was cut back by 3 bases and J by 5 bases. The CDR3 is 15 amino acids. Germline loops: CDR1 KGHSH, CDR2 LQKENI.